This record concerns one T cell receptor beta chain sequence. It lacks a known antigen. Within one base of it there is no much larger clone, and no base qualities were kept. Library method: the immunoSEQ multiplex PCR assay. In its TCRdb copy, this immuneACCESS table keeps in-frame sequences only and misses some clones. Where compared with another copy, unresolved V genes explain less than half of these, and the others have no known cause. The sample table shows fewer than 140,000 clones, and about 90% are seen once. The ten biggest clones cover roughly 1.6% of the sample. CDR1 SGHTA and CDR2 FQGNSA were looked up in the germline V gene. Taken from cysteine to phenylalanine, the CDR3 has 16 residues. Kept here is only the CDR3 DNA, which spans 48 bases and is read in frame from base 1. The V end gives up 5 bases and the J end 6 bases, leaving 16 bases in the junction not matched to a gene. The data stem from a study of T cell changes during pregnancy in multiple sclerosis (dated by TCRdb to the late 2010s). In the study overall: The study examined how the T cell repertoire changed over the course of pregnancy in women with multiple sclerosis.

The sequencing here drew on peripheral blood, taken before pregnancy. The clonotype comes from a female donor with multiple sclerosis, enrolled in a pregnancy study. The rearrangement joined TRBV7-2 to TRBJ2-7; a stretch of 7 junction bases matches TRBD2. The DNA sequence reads TGTGCCAGCAGCCCAAGGAGCGGACTAGGAGTTAGCGAGCAGTACTTC. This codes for CASSPRSGLGVSEQYF.